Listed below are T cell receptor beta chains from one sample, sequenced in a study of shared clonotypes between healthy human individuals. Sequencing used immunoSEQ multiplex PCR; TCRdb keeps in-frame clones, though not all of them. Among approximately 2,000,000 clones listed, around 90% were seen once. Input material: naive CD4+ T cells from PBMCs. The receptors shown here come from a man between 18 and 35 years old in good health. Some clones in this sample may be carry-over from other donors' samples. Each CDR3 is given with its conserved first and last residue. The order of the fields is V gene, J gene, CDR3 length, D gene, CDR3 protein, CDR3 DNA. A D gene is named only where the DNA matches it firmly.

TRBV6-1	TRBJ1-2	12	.	CASTLTEDGYTF	TGTGCCAGCACCCTCACTGAGGATGGCTACACCTTC
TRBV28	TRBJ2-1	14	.	CASSLWGTHNEQFF	TGTGCCAGCAGTTTATGGGGGACACACAATGAGCAGTTCTTC
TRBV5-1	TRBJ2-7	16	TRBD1	CASSLGLGTGAYEQYF	TGCGCCAGCAGCTTGGGGCTGGGGACAGGGGCCTACGAGCAGTACTTC
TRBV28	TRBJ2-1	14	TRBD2	CASVWTSRSDEQFF	TGTGCCAGCGTATGGACTAGCAGGAGCGATGAGCAGTTCTTC
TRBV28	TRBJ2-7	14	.	CATSETGETYEQYF	TGTGCCACCTCGGAGACGGGGGAGACCTACGAGCAGTACTTC
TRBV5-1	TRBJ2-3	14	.	CASSQSVWTDTQYF	TGCGCCAGCAGCCAAAGTGTTTGGACAGATACGCAGTATTTT
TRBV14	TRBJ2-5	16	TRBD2	CASSPLGGRGGETQYF	TGTGCCAGCAGCCCCTTGGGCGGGAGAGGAGGAGAGACCCAGTACTTC
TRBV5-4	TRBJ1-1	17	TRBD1	CASSLVPGQGENTEAFF	TGTGCCAGCAGCCTTGTCCCGGGACAGGGGGAGAACACTGAAGCTTTCTTT
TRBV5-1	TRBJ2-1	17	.	CASSLGGVKANLNEQFF	TGCGCCAGCAGCTTGGGAGGGGTTAAGGCCAACCTCAATGAGCAGTTCTTC
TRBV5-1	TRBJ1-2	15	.	CASTMGQPRDYGYTF	TGCGCATCAACTATGGGGCAGCCACGGGACTATGGCTACACCTTC
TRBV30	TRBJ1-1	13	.	CAWSFTGNTEAFF	TGTGCCTGGAGTTTCACCGGGAACACTGAAGCTTTCTTT
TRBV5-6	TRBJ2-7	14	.	CASSTDRLTYEQYF	TGTGCCAGCAGCACCGACAGGTTGACCTACGAGCAGTACTTC